This TCR beta chain was recorded in a study of blood T cell repertoires in COVID-19. V lost 4 bases and J 1 base, leaving 14 bases between the germline ends. CDR3 length equals 15 residues. Germline V gene lookup returns CDR1 SGHNT and CDR2 YYREEE (reference sequence). Assay: immunoSEQ multiplex PCR; the TCRdb copy retains only in-frame clones and omits some. This sample yields roughly 17,000 clones, of which approximately 84% are seen a single time; roughly 16% belongs to the top ten. This clone is a singleton in its sample. This rearrangement joins TRBV5-4 to TRBJ1-1; TRBD1 is a possible D gene (6 bases). The specimen was peripheral blood. The receptor's source is a human donor with active COVID-19. The donor label of this sample is uncertain. CDR3 in DNA: TGTGCCAGCAGCCCCAAGGACAGCTCGAACACTGAAGCTTTCTTT. Translating gives CASSPKDSSNTEAFF.